A single sample gave rise to the 29 T cell receptor beta chains below, sequenced in a study of cytomegalovirus exposure and HLA in healthy donors. PCR involved 60 Vbeta and 13 Jbeta primers. Here immunoSEQ multiplex PCR was the method, and the copy in TCRdb shows in-frame clones only, minus some. The sample yields more than 85,000 clones, approximately 82% seen once. The sequenced sample was PBMCs. Source of these receptors: a young man in good health and CMV-seropositive.

The chain joins TRBV5-5 to TRBJ1-4; perhaps TRBD1 as D (5 bases). CDR1 and CDR2 from the germline V gene are SGHKS and YYEKEE (reference sequence). The CDR3 sequence is 16 residues long. V shed 0 bases and J shed 5 bases, with 14 bases lying between them. This CDR3 reads CASSLGDGGLNEKLFF. The CDR3 region has the DNA TGTGCCAGCAGCTTGGGGGACGGGGGATTGAATGAAAAACTGTTTTTT.

V and J are TRBV30 and TRBJ1-1; D may be TRBD1 (5 bases). This CDR3 region has 14 residues. The germline V gene encodes CDR1 GTSNPN and CDR2 SVGIG (reference sequence). The germline V and J ends were trimmed by 2 bases and 5 bases, with 15 bases remaining between them. The chain's CDR3 is CAWSRLYSGTEAFF. CDR3 coding DNA: TGTGCCTGGAGTCGCCTCTACTCAGGGACTGAAGCTTTCTTT.

This sequence joins TRBV19 and TRBJ2-5; D is ambiguous. The CDR3 runs to 13 residues. Between the trimmed V and J ends, which lost 3 bases and 7 bases, there was a span of 12 bases. CDR1 is LNHDA and CDR2 is SQIVND in the germline V gene (reference sequence). The CDR3 reads CASSMGASGTQYF. CDR3 nucleotides: TGTGCCAGTAGTATGGGTGCATCAGGGACCCAGTACTTC.

The chain uses TRBV28 and TRBJ2-3, with 9 bases identical to TRBD1. Germline CDR1 is MDHEN and CDR2 is SYDVKM. The V gene end was trimmed by 6 bases and the J gene end by 4 bases; junction bases not matched to a gene: 11. This CDR3 comprises 16 residues. The CDR3 DNA reads as TGTGCCAGCAGCTCCCCACAGGGGGCAGGCGCAGATACGCAGTATTTT. Its protein product is CASSSPQGAGADTQYF.

This sequence joins TRBV4-1 and TRBJ1-6, with D possibly being TRBD1 (5 bases). The V end was cut by 3 bases, the J end by 7 bases, with 13 bases between. Germline V gene lookup returns CDR1 MGHRA and CDR2 YSYEKL. The CDR3 has 15 residues. DNA of the CDR3: TGCGCCAGCAGCCATCAGGGAGGTCGGAATTCACCCCTCCACTTT. Protein product: CASSHQGGRNSPLHF.

The chain recombines TRBV10-1 with TRBJ2-5; weak D call: TRBD2 (6 bases). Trimming pared 2 bases from V and 3 bases from J, leaving 10 bases between. The CDR3 is made up of 14 amino acids. Germline V CDR1 and CDR2: WNHNN, SYGVQD (reference sequence). CDR3 in amino acids: CASSERLAKETQYF. CDR3 DNA: TGCGCCAGCAGTGAGCGGCTAGCGAAAGAGACCCAGTACTTC.

This clone was seen more than once but under ten times. This chain uses TRBV7-2 with TRBJ2-7, with TRBD1 matching 9 bases. Germline trimming cut 1 base from V and 7 bases from J; bases unmatched to any gene: 8. CDR1 and CDR2 (germline): SGHTA, FQGNSA. This CDR3 contains 15 residues. The CDR3 spells CASSLVGQGIGEQYF. Written as DNA, the CDR3 is TGTGCCAGCAGCTTAGTGGGACAGGGAATTGGGGAGCAGTACTTC.

The chain uses TRBV7-6 and TRBJ2-1; 9 positions agree with TRBD2. CDR3 length: 18 residues. Per germline, CDR1 SGHVS and CDR2 FNYEAQ. Unmatched junction bases numbered 21, after V lost 5 bases and J lost 10 bases. The CDR3 nucleotides are TGTGCCAGCAGCACTAGACAGCGGGGGGCCCTTACCACCGGAGAGCAGTTCTTC. This gives the protein CASSTRQRGALTTGEQFF.

This rearrangement joins TRBV4-3 to TRBJ2-7; possibly TRBD1 for D (6 bases). Deletions cut 2 bases from V and 6 bases from J, with 14 bases between. The CDR3 spans 14 residues. CDR1 and CDR2 from the germline V gene are LGHNA and YSLEER. CDR3 bases: TGCGCCAGCAGCCAAAGCAGGGGCCCGGGCGAGCAGTACTTC. Amino acid sequence: CASSQSRGPGEQYF.

A single count supports this clone. As DNA, the CDR3 is TGTGCCAGTAGTACCGACAGGGGGCTGATAGATACGCAGTATTTT. Its protein is CASSTDRGLIDTQYF. The V gene is TRBV19, the J gene TRBJ2-3; TRBD1 matches at 10 bases. This CDR3 is built from 15 residues. CDR1 LNHDA and CDR2 SQIVND come from the germline V gene (reference sequence). J was trimmed by 5 bases and V by 4 bases; bases with no gene match: 6.

The chain links TRBV15 to TRBJ2-7, with D uncertain. The CDR3 is 15 residues long. The germline V gene has CDR1 LNHNV and CDR2 YYDKDF (reference sequence). V lost 0 bases to trimming and J lost 1 base, with 10 bases between them. The CDR3 DNA reads as TGTGCCACCAGCAGAGATTATGAGCGTTCCTACGAGCAGTACTTC. Translating gives CATSRDYERSYEQYF. The full variable domain, rest sourced from reference TRBV15 and TRBJ2-7, is DAMVIQNPRYQVTQFGKPVTLSCSQTLNHNVMYWYQQKSSQAPKLLFHYYDKDFNNEADTPDNFQSRRPNTSFCFLDIRSPGLGDTAMYLCATSRDYERSYEQYFGPGTRLTVT.

The chain is built from TRBV4-1 and TRBJ1-5, with TRBD1 identical over 8 bases. Trimming at V came to 1 base and at J to 5 bases, leaving 4 bases not matched to a gene. Per germline, CDR1 MGHRA and CDR2 YSYEKL. This CDR3 comprises 15 residues. The CDR3 protein is CASSQGDRPYQPQHF. CDR3 coding DNA: TGCGCCAGCAGCCAAGGGGACAGGCCTTATCAGCCCCAGCATTTT.

This chain connects TRBV4-1 to TRBJ2-1; 11 bases match TRBD2. This CDR3 is 15 amino acids long. CDR1 is MGHRA and CDR2 is YSYEKL in the germline V gene. V was pared by 0 bases and J by 8 bases, with 3 bases of the junction left unmatched. The CDR3 bases are TGCGCCAGCAGCCAAGAAACTAGCGGGGGAGATGAGCAGTTCTTC. Protein product: CASSQETSGGDEQFF.

The chain is built from TRBV19 and TRBJ1-6; D perhaps matches TRBD1 (5 bases). This CDR3 spans 13 amino acids. Germline values: CDR1 LNHDA, CDR2 SQIVND (reference sequence). Trimming cost V 8 bases and J 9 bases, with 14 bases left between them. CDR3 residues: CASEQALGSPLHF. CDR3 in DNA: TGTGCCAGTGAACAGGCCCTGGGTTCACCCCTCCACTTT.

The chain has TRBV5-1 and TRBJ2-7, with D perhaps matching TRBD2 (6 bases). Between the trimmed V and J ends, which lost 7 bases and 2 bases, there was a span of 13 bases. Germline V gene sequence: CDR1 SGHRS, CDR2 YFSETQ. This CDR3 comprises 13 residues. CDR3: CASGRAGTYEQYF. CDR3 coding DNA: TGCGCCAGCGGCCGGGCGGGAACCTACGAGCAGTACTTC.

The chain joins TRBV19 to TRBJ1-2, with 10 bases matching TRBD1. Trimming took 3 bases from V and 13 from J; bases not matched to a gene: 11. The V gene's germline CDR1 is LNHDA and CDR2 SQIVND (reference sequence). The length of the CDR3 is 14 residues. The CDR3 loop reads CASSIGQGGMVATF. CDR3 nucleotide sequence: TGTGCCAGTAGTATTGGACAGGGGGGAATGGTTGCCACCTTC.

The V call is TRBV6-1, the J call TRBJ2-7, with TRBD1 identical over 10 bases. Looked up from germline, CDR1 is MNHNS and CDR2 is SASEGT. This CDR3 is 17 amino acids long. Germline trimming cut 0 bases from V and 3 bases from J; bases unmatched to any gene: 8. This chain's CDR3 is CASSEARGGQGDYEQYF. DNA of the CDR3: TGTGCCAGCAGTGAAGCGCGGGGTGGACAGGGGGACTACGAGCAGTACTTC.

This rearrangement joins TRBV5-1 to TRBJ2-5; 10 positions agree with TRBD1. The CDR3 sequence is 15 residues long. From germline, CDR1 is SGHRS and CDR2 YFSETQ. The trim removed 0 bases at V and 2 bases at J, leaving 1 base unmatched. The CDR3 region has the DNA TGCGCCAGCAGCTTGGCGGACAGGGGGCAAGAGACCCAGTACTTC. Translated, it gives CASSLADRGQETQYF.

This clone has just one count. This CDR3 reads CASSPLLLAGWGNIQYF. In DNA form, the CDR3 reads TGTGCCAGCAGTCCCCTTTTGTTAGCGGGGTGGGGAAACATTCAGTACTTC. The chain recombines TRBV28 with TRBJ2-4, with 8 positions matching TRBD2. Germline V gene sequence: CDR1 MDHEN, CDR2 SYDVKM. With 5 bases clipped from V and 6 bases from J, the junction kept 15 bases outside the gene matches. This CDR3 has 17 amino acids.

The V call is TRBV15, the J call TRBJ2-5; 8 nucleotides match TRBD1. The junction had 10 bases not matched to a gene; V was cut back by 5 bases and J by 11 bases. The CDR3 covers 13 residues. The germline CDR1 and CDR2 sequences are LNHNV and YYDKDF (reference sequence). CDR3 sequence: CATSPGTGLEQYF. The CDR3 nucleotides read TGTGCCACCAGCCCCGGGACAGGATTAGAGCAGTACTTC.

This clone was observed a handful of times. This chain joins TRBV6-1 and TRBJ1-5, with D hard to call. Germline values: CDR1 MNHNS, CDR2 SASEGT. The CDR3 is 14 residues long. V was shortened by 6 bases and J by 2 bases, with 11 bases between the two germline ends. CDR3 nucleotide sequence: TGTGCCAGCAGCCCGATATCGGGCAATCAGCCCCAGCATTTT. Amino acids: CASSPISGNQPQHF.

V gene TRBV7-8 combines with J gene TRBJ2-5; maybe TRBD2 (7 bases). CDR1 SGHVS and CDR2 FQNEAQ come from the germline V gene. Between the trimmed V and J ends, which lost 5 bases and 5 bases, there was a span of 27 bases. CDR3 length: 18 amino acids. CDR3 protein: CASSGISLPSGGGETQYF. CDR3 DNA sequence: TGTGCCAGCAGCGGGATCTCTCTCCCGTCGGGGGGCGGGGAGACCCAGTACTTC.

The chain is built from TRBV2 and TRBJ2-1, with 9 bases matching TRBD1. The CDR3 is 12 residues long. CDR1 and CDR2 from the germline V gene are SNHLY and FYNNEI. J was trimmed by 11 bases and V by 6 bases; bases with no gene match: 5. The CDR3 DNA sequence: TGTGCCAGCAGGGGACAGGGTTATAAGCAGTTCTTC. This gives the protein CASRGQGYKQFF.

The chain employs TRBV27 and TRBJ2-7; 11 nucleotides agree with TRBD2. The CDR3 has 15 amino acids. V lost 3 bases to trimming and J lost 2 bases; unmatched junction nucleotides: 3. In germline, CDR1 is MNHEY, CDR2 SMNVEV (reference sequence). The CDR3 DNA reads TGTGCCAGCAGTTTGTTGACTAGCGGGACCTACGAGCAGTACTTC. It encodes CASSLLTSGTYEQYF.

The V gene is TRBV28, the J gene TRBJ2-5; TRBD2 agrees at 8 bases. The better agreement between TRBJ2-7 and the DNA end casts doubt on the J call. This CDR3 region has 14 residues. Germline-derived CDR1 and CDR2 are MDHEN and SYDVKM. The CDR3 DNA reads as TGTGCCAGCAAGCTAGGCGGGGGGACCTACGAGCAGTACTTC. This sequence encodes CASKLGGGTYEQYF.

V gene TRBV9 combines with J gene TRBJ1-2; maybe TRBD1 (5 bases). Germline-derived CDR1 and CDR2 are SGDLS and YYNGEE. The V gene lost 0 bases and the J gene lost 4 bases, with 13 bases spanning the gap. The CDR3 is 15 amino acids. The CDR3 sequence is CASSVAGRVTYGYTF. The CDR3 coding sequence is TGTGCCAGCAGCGTAGCTGGCAGGGTAACCTATGGCTACACCTTC.

This clone was recorded only once. The chain recombines TRBV10-3 with TRBJ2-6, with 7 bases matching TRBD1. The CDR3 extends over 18 amino acids. V lost 2 bases to trimming and J lost 0 bases; unmatched junction nucleotides: 7. Germline CDR1 ENHRY, CDR2 SYGVKD. The CDR3: CAISEVTGFSSGANVLTF. In nucleotides, the CDR3 is TGTGCCATCAGTGAGGTGACAGGGTTCAGCTCTGGGGCCAACGTCCTGACTTTC.

The chain uses TRBV9 and TRBJ2-6; 11 bases agree with TRBD2. The CDR3 is 17 amino acids. CDR1 is SGDLS and CDR2 is YYNGEE in the germline V gene. J was trimmed by 3 bases and V by 4 bases; bases with no gene match: 6. The CDR3 DNA reads as TGTGCCAGCAGCCTACTAGCGGGGGAATATGGGGCCAACGTCCTGACTTTC. This codes for CASSLLAGEYGANVLTF.

The CDR3 nucleotides read TGTGCCAGCAGTGAGGTCGGGGGGGCCCGGGAGCAGTACTTC. Its translation is CASSEVGGAREQYF. The chain recombines TRBV2 with TRBJ2-7; TRBD2 matches 8 bases. Germline lookup yields CDR1 SNHLY and CDR2 FYNNEI. V shed 3 bases and J 7 bases; nucleotides not matched to a gene: 8. This CDR3 comprises 14 residues.